Listed below are T cell receptor beta chains from one sample, sequenced in a study of Ad26.COV2.S vaccination and SARS-CoV-2 variants. Profiling relied on immunoSEQ multiplex PCR, and the TCRdb table lists in-frame clones only, not all of them. This table has 300,000 to 500,000 clones, around nine tenths appearing once. Sequenced here: peripheral blood, sampled in a trial of Ad26.COV2.S vaccine versus placebo. Receptors were obtained from a person between 18 and 65 years old who received the Ad26.COV2.S COVID-19 vaccine or a placebo. Both conserved end residues are part of each CDR3. A D gene is named only where the DNA matches it firmly. Clone size appears in some rows only: once, few, many, or a class for an expanded clone.

j_call | v_call | clone_size | d_call | cdr3_aa | cdr3_nt
TRBJ1-1 | TRBV3-1/TRBV3-2 | . | TRBD1 | CASSQDRDRGMREAFF | TGTGCCAGCAGCCAAGACCGGGACAGGGGAATGAGAGAGGCTTTCTTT
TRBJ1-2 | TRBV7-9 | . | . | CASSLSGVYGYTF | TGTGCCAGCAGCTTATCCGGTGTCTATGGCTACACCTTC
TRBJ2-7 | TRBV18 | . | . | CASSRDYEQYF | TGTGCCAGCTCACGTGATTACGAGCAGTACTTC
TRBJ2-1 | TRBV7-2 | . | TRBD2 | CASSTQTSGTGEQFF | TGTGCCAGCAGCACACAGACTAGCGGTACGGGTGAGCAGTTCTTC
TRBJ1-2 | TRBV4-1 | once | . | CASSQVSPRERGDGYTF | TGCGCCAGCAGCCAAGTTTCTCCCCGAGAGCGAGGGGATGGCTACACCTTC
TRBJ1-5 | TRBV7-9 | . | . | CASSLSEGINQPQHF | TGTGCCAGCAGCTTATCCGAGGGGATCAATCAGCCCCAGCATTTT
TRBJ1-2 | TRBV10-2 | . | . | CASSAGVLYGYTF | TGCGCCAGCAGTGCGGGGGTTCTATATGGCTACACCTTC
TRBJ1-2 | TRBV2 | . | . | CASSPGGNFYGYTF | TGTGCCAGCAGTCCCGGGGGAAACTTCTATGGCTACACCTTC
TRBJ1-5 | TRBV15 | . | . | CATSREQGTQPQHF | TGTGCCACCAGCAGAGAACAAGGGACCCAGCCCCAGCATTTT
TRBJ2-5 | TRBV12-3/TRBV12-4 | . | . | CASSFTGETQYF | TGTGCCAGCAGTTTTACAGGAGAGACCCAGTACTTC
TRBJ2-7 | TRBV5-4 | . | . | CASSLGWGIGEQYF | TGTGCCAGCAGCTTGGGGTGGGGGATAGGTGAGCAGTACTTC
TRBJ1-1 | TRBV7-6 | . | . | CASSFDINTEAFF | TGTGCCAGCAGCTTTGACATTAACACTGAAGCTTTCTTT
TRBJ2-6 | TRBV11-2 | . | . | CASSSNGGPPGANVLTF | TGTGCCAGCAGCTCAAACGGGGGCCCCCCTGGGGCCAACGTCCTGACTTTC
TRBJ2-5 | TRBV4-1 | . | TRBD2 | CASSQGDRGGVKTQYF | TGCGCCAGCAGCCAAGGGGACCGGGGGGGCGTGAAGACCCAGTACTTC
TRBJ2-3 | TRBV5-1 | . | TRBD2 | CASSLAGLAGVSRDTQYF | TGCGCCAGCAGCTTGGCCGGGTTGGCGGGGGTGTCCCGGGATACGCAGTATTTT
TRBJ2-7 | TRBV5-1 | . | TRBD1 | CASRRPGQGYEQYF | TGCGCCAGCAGAAGACCGGGACAGGGTTACGAGCAGTACTTC
TRBJ2-7 | TRBV7-2 | once | . | CASSLASRLRGEQYF | TGTGCCAGCAGCTTAGCAAGCAGGTTGAGGGGCGAGCAGTACTTC
TRBJ1-1 | TRBV11-2 | . | . | CASSDTTEMNTEAFF | TGTGCCAGCAGCGATACGACAGAAATGAACACTGAAGCTTTCTTT
TRBJ1-2 | TRBV4-3 | . | . | CASSVSRLDTYGYTF | TGCGCCAGCAGCGTGAGTCGCCTGGACACTTATGGCTACACCTTC
TRBJ1-2 | TRBV6-6 | . | . | CASRLRGVGYGYTF | TGTGCCAGCAGGTTACGGGGGGTGGGCTATGGCTACACCTTC
TRBJ1-2 | TRBV10-3 | . | . | CAIRGSGTETYGYTF | TGTGCCATCAGGGGGTCAGGTACAGAGACATATGGCTACACCTTC
TRBJ1-3 | TRBV4-1 | . | . | CASSRDNSGNTIYF | TGCGCCAGCAGCCGCGACAACTCTGGAAACACCATATATTTT
TRBJ2-5 | TRBV5-1 | once | TRBD2 | CASSLAVAGSQDQYF | TGCGCCAGCAGCTTGGCCGTAGCGGGGTCTCAGGACCAGTACTTC
TRBJ2-3 | TRBV14 | . | . | CASTQADTQYF | TGTGCCAGCACCCAGGCGGATACGCAGTATTTT
TRBJ2-3 | TRBV18 | . | . | CASSRGSQDTQYF | TGTGCCAGCTCACGGGGATCGCAGGATACGCAGTATTTT
TRBJ2-3 | TRBV6-1 | . | TRBD1 | CASTSTGNTQYF | TGTGCCAGCACCTCGACAGGGAATACGCAGTATTTT
TRBJ2-1 | TRBV6-5 | . | TRBD2 | CASTRGGSSYNEQFF | TGTGCCAGCACGCGGGGGGGGAGCTCCTACAATGAGCAGTTCTTC
TRBJ1-2 | TRBV19 | . | TRBD1 | CASRKTGGLGYTF | TGTGCCAGTAGAAAGACAGGGGGGCTTGGCTACACCTTC
TRBJ2-1 | TRBV5-1 | . | TRBD1 | CASSPRDRSGANEQFF | TGCGCCAGCAGCCCCAGGGACAGATCAGGGGCCAATGAGCAGTTCTTC
TRBJ1-2 | TRBV15 | . | . | CATSRDLGNYGYTF | TGTGCCACCAGCAGAGATCTCGGGAACTATGGCTACACCTTC
TRBJ2-5 | TRBV19 | . | . | CASSIRDRQETQYF | TGTGCCAGTAGTATACGCGACAGACAAGAGACCCAGTACTTC
TRBJ2-7 | TRBV5-1 | . | TRBD1 | CASSWGTGEDEQYF | TGCGCCAGCAGCTGGGGGACAGGGGAGGACGAGCAGTACTTC
TRBJ2-7 | TRBV27 | few | TRBD2 | CASSTTGTRDSYEQYF | TGTGCCAGCAGTACCACCGGGACTAGGGACTCCTACGAGCAGTACTTC
TRBJ2-7 | TRBV6-2/TRBV6-3 | . | TRBD2 | CASSYSGLAGEGQYF | TGTGCCAGCAGTTACTCTGGACTAGCGGGGGAGGGGCAGTACTTC
TRBJ1-5 | TRBV2 | few | . | CASSEESGNQPQHF | TGTGCCAGCAGTGAAGAAAGTGGCAATCAGCCCCAGCATTTT
TRBJ2-7 | TRBV4-1 | . | . | CASSQDELGTYEQYF | TGCGCCAGCAGCCAAGATGAACTAGGGACGTACGAGCAGTACTTC
TRBJ2-7 | TRBV3-1/TRBV3-2 | once | . | CASSQDVPGEQYF | TGTGCCAGCAGCCAAGATGTGCCCGGGGAGCAGTACTTC
TRBJ1-2 | TRBV19 | . | . | CASSKRQALGYGYTF | TGTGCCAGTAGCAAACGACAGGCCCTAGGCTATGGCTACACCTTC
TRBJ2-1 | TRBV18 | . | . | CASSQRLVLNEQFF | TGTGCCAGCTCACAAAGGCTTGTTCTCAATGAGCAGTTCTTC
TRBJ1-1 | TRBV4-1 | once | . | CASSPVTVTEAFF | TGCGCCAGCAGCCCGGTGACTGTCACTGAAGCTTTCTTT
TRBJ2-6 | TRBV27 | . | . | CASSREASGANVLTF | TGTGCCAGCAGTCGCGAGGCCTCTGGGGCCAACGTCCTGACTTTC
TRBJ1-5 | TRBV6-5 | . | . | CASRGSGNQPQHF | TGTGCCAGCAGAGGGTCAGGCAATCAGCCCCAGCATTTT
TRBJ2-1 | TRBV9 | . | TRBD2 | CASSASGGGLQFF | TGTGCCAGCAGCGCCAGCGGGGGGGGCCTTCAGTTCTTC
TRBJ1-2 | TRBV2 | . | . | CASSRTALYGYTF | TGTGCCAGCAGTCGGACGGCCCTCTATGGCTACACCTTC
TRBJ1-1 | TRBV29-1 | . | . | CSVAPDLNTEAFF | TGCAGCGTTGCCCCTGACCTGAACACTGAAGCTTTCTTT